These 2 T cell receptor beta chains were sequenced from one sample in a study of cytomegalovirus exposure and HLA in healthy donors. In the PCR, 60 Vbeta and 13 Jbeta primers were used. Repertoires were generated with immunoSEQ multiplex PCR, while TCRdb's copy carries only in-frame clones and drops some. The sample lists under 200,000 clones, 75% to 90% occurring once. Input material: PBMCs. These receptor sequences come from a human donor in good health.

The V and J genes are TRBV7-9 and TRBJ1-6; D is unresolved. In germline, CDR1 is SEHNR, CDR2 FQNEAQ (reference sequence). V lost 7 bases to trimming and J lost 9 bases, with 19 bases between them. The CDR3 consists of 15 residues. The CDR3 protein is CASTTLRADFSPLHF. CDR3 sequence (DNA): TGTGCCAGCACCACCTTGCGGGCGGACTTTTCACCCCTCCACTTT.

In its sample, this clone was seen many times. The V call is TRBV10-3, the J call TRBJ1-4, with D uncertain. Germline-derived CDR1 and CDR2 are ENHRY and SYGVKD. The CDR3 has 14 residues. With 3 bases removed from V and 4 bases from J, the gap between germline ends came to 9 bases. CDR3 amino acids: CAISEEGFNEKLFF. The CDR3 nucleotides are TGTGCCATCAGTGAAGAGGGATTTAATGAAAAACTGTTTTTT.